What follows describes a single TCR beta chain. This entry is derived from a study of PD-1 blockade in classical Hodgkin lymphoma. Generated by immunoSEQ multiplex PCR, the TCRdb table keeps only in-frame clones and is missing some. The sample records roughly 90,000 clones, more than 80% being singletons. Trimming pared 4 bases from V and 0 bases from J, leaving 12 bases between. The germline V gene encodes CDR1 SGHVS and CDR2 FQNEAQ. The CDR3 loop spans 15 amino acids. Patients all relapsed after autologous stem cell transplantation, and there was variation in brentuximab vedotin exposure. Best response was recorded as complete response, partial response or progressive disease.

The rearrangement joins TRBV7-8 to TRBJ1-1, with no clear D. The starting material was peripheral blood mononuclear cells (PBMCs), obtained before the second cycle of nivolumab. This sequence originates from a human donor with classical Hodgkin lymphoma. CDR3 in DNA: TGTGCCAGCAGCTCCCTTAATGAGGTGAACACTGAAGCTTTCTTT. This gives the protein CASSSLNEVNTEAFF.